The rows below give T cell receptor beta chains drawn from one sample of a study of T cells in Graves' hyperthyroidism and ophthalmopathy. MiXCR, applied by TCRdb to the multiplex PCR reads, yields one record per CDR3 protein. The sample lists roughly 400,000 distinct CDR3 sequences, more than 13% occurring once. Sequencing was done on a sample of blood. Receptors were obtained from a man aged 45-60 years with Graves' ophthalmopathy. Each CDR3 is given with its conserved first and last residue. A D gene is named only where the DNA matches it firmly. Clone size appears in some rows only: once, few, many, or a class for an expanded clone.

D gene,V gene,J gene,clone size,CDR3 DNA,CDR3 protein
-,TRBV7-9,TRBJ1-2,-,TGTGCCAGCGCTGGCGTTACGGGGTTCTATGGCTACACCTTC,CASAGVTGFYGYTF
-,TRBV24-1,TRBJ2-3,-,TGTGCCACCAGTGGGCGGGCCGCAGATACGCAGTATTTT,CATSGRAADTQYF
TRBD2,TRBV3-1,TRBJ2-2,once,TGTGCCAGCAGGGCGGGACTAGCGGGGGCGGGCGGGGAGCTGTTTTTT,CASRAGLAGAGGELFF
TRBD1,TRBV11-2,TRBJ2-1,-,TGTGCCAGTAGGAGCCGGGACAGGCCCACCAATGAGCAGTTCTTC,CASRSRDRPTNEQFF
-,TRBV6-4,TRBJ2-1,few,TGTGCCAGCAGTGACTCGAGCATCCAAAGTGAGCAGTTCTTC,CASSDSSIQSEQFF
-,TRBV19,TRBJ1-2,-,TGTGCCAGTAGTACCTCGGGCAGCTCCTCATTGTATGGCTACACCTTC,CASSTSGSSSLYGYTF
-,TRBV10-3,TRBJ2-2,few,TGTGCCGCAGAGGAGCACCGAGGGACCGGGGAGCTGTTTTTT,CAAEEHRGTGELFF
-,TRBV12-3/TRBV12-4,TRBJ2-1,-,TGTGCCAACAGGGGAACTACTAGCGCCTCCTACAATGAGCAGTTCTTC,CANRGTTSASYNEQFF
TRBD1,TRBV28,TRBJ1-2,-,TGTGCCAGCAGTTTAGGCAGGGGGCCCGGCTACACCTTC,CASSLGRGPGYTF
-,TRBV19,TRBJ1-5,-,TGTGCCAGTAGACTAGATAGGGCAGAAAATCAGCCCCAGCATTTT,CASRLDRAENQPQHF
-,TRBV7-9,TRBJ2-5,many,TGTGCCAGCAGCTTAGAGGGGAGGACCCAGTACTTC,CASSLEGRTQYF
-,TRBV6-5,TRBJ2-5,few,TGTGCCAGCAGTTACCGACCCGAGGAGGAGACCCAGTACTTC,CASSYRPEEETQYF
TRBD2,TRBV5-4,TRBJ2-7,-,TGTGCCAGCAGCTTGGCCCATCTAGCGGGAGCAGGGGAGCAGTACTTC,CASSLAHLAGAGEQYF
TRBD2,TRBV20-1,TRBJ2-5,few,TGCAGTGCTAGAGATGGACTAGCGAATAGGGGGACCCAGTACTTC,CSARDGLANRGTQYF
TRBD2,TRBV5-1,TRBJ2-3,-,TGCGCCAGTAGGACTAGCGGGAGGACCACAGATACGCAGTATTTT,CASRTSGRTTDTQYF
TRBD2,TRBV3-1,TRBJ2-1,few,TGTGCCAGCAGCCGTAGCGGGTTCCACAATGAGCAGTTCTTC,CASSRSGFHNEQFF
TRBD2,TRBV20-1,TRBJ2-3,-,TGCAGTGCTAGAAAGCCTAGCGGGAGTAGAGATACGCAGTATTTT,CSARKPSGSRDTQYF
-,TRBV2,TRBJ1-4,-,TGTGCCAGCAGTCTCAAATCGGGAAAACTGTTTTTT,CASSLKSGKLFF
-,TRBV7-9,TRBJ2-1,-,TGTGCCAGCAGCTCAGTAAGGACAACGGGCCTGGCTGAGCAGTTCTTC,CASSSVRTTGLAEQFF
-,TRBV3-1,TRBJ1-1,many,TGTGCCAGCAGTGGAGGGTTTAATACTGAAGCTTTCTTT,CASSGGFNTEAFF
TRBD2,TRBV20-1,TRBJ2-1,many,TGCAGTGCTAGAACCCTCGCGGGAGGCTCCTACAATGAGCAGTTCTTC,CSARTLAGGSYNEQFF
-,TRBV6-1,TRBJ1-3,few,TGTGCCAGCAGTGCCAGGACAACTGGAAACACCATATATTTT,CASSARTTGNTIYF
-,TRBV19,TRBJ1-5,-,TGTGCCAGTAATCATAGCAATCAGCCCCAGCATTTT,CASNHSNQPQHF
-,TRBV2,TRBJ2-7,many,TGTGCCAGCAGTGACAATCCCACCTACGAGCAGTACTTC,CASSDNPTYEQYF
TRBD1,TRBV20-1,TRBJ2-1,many,TGCAGTGCTAGACCTTTACGACAGGGGACCGACAATGAGCAGTTCTTC,CSARPLRQGTDNEQFF
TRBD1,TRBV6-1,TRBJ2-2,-,TGTGCCAGCAGTGAACAGGGGGTGCCCCAAGTTGTCGGGGAGCTGTTTTTT,CASSEQGVPQVVGELFF
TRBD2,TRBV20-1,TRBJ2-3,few,TGCAGTGCTAGAAATAGACGGACTAGGTTCCTTAGCACAGATACGCAGTATTTT,CSARNRRTRFLSTDTQYF
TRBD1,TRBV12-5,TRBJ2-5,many,TGTGCTAGTGGTCCGGGACAGGTTTCAAGTCTGCAAGAGACCCAGTACTTC,CASGPGQVSSLQETQYF
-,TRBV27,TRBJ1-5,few,TGTGCCAGCAGTTTGGAGGGGCCCCTTGGCAATCAGCCCCAGCATTTT,CASSLEGPLGNQPQHF
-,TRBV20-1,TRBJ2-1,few,TGCAGTGCTAAACCGGGACAACTACAGTTCTTC,CSAKPGQLQFF
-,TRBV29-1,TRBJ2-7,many,TGCAGCGTTGCGTCTGGAACCTACGAGCAGTACTTC,CSVASGTYEQYF
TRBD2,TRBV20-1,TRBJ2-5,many,TGCAGTGCTAGAGATGTAGCGGGAGGGCCCCAAGAGACCCAGTACTTC,CSARDVAGGPQETQYF
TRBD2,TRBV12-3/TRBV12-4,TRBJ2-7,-,TGTGCCAGCAGTTTAGTTTGCCTAGCGGGAGGGCCGTGTGAGCAGTACTTC,CASSLVCLAGGPCEQYF
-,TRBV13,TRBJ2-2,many,TGTGCCAGCAGCTTAACGATCGACAGGACAGCGAACACCGGGGAGCTGTTTTTT,CASSLTIDRTANTGELFF
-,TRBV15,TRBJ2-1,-,TGTGCCACCAGCACCCCGACAGGGCGGGGGAGCTCCTACAATGAGCAGTTCTTC,CATSTPTGRGSSYNEQFF
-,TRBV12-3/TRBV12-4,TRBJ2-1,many,TGTGCCAGCAGTGTTTATTCCTACAATGAGCAGTTCTTC,CASSVYSYNEQFF
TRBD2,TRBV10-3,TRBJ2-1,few,TGTGCCACCCAGAGGGGACTAGCGGGTTTTGAGCAGTTCTTC,CATQRGLAGFEQFF
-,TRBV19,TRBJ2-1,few,TGTGCCAGTAGTATCGTCGGGAATGAGCAGTTCTTC,CASSIVGNEQFF
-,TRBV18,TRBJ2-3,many,TGTGCCAGCTCCCCTGATGGGCAACTGACAGATACGCAGTATTTT,CASSPDGQLTDTQYF
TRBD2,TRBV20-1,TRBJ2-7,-,TGCAGTGCTAGACTAAGCGGGAGGGTTTTCGAGCATTACTTC,CSARLSGRVFEHYF
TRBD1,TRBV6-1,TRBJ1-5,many,TGTGCCAGCAGTGCTCGACAGGGCGGTCAGCCCCAGCATTTT,CASSARQGGQPQHF
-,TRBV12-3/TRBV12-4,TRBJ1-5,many,TGTGCCAGCAGTTTGCAGGGCTTGGGCGGGTCGCCCCAGCATTTT,CASSLQGLGGSPQHF
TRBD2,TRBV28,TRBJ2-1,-,TGTGCCAGCAGTTTAGATTCAGCGGGAGGGATTATTTACAATGAGCAGTTCTTC,CASSLDSAGGIIYNEQFF
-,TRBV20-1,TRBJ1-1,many,TGCAGTGCTACCCCTGTTGGCAGTATGAACACTGAAGCTTTCTTT,CSATPVGSMNTEAFF
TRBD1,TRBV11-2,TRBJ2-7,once,TGTGCCAGCAGCTACCAGCCGGGACAGGGTGCCCACGAGCAGTACTTC,CASSYQPGQGAHEQYF
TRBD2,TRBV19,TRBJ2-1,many,TGTGCCAGTAAGACTAGCGGGAGAGGCAATGAGCAGTTCTTC,CASKTSGRGNEQFF
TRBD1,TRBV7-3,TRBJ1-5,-,TGTGCCAGCAGCTTCCAATCAACAGGGGGCCATTATAGCAATCAGCCCCAGCATTTT,CASSFQSTGGHYSNQPQHF
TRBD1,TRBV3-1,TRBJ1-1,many,TGTGCCAGCAGACGGGACAGGGGGCATCTTGAAGCTTTCTTT,CASRRDRGHLEAFF
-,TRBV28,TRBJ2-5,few,TGTGCCAGCATACGGGGTGCGGAAGAGACCCAGTACTTC,CASIRGAEETQYF
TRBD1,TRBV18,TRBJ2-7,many,TGTGCCAGCTCACCTAAAACAGGGGGCCAGAACGAGCAGTACTTC,CASSPKTGGQNEQYF
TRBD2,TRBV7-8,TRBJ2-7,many,TGTGCCAGCAGCCCCACACTAGCGGGAGTTTTCGACGAGCAGTACTTC,CASSPTLAGVFDEQYF
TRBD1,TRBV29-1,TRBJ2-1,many,TGCAGCGTTGGCGGACAGGGGTTGGTCAATGAGCAGTTCTTC,CSVGGQGLVNEQFF
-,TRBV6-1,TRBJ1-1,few,TGTGCCAGCAAGGATTACAGGCTCGCTGAAGCTTTCTTT,CASKDYRLAEAFF
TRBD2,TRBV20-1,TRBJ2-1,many,TGCAGTGTTACTAGCGGGAGTAAGTGGGTTCCGAATGAGCAGTTCTTC,CSVTSGSKWVPNEQFF
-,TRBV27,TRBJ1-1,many,TGTGCCAGCAGGACATCCCGGAACACTGAAGCTTTCTTT,CASRTSRNTEAFF